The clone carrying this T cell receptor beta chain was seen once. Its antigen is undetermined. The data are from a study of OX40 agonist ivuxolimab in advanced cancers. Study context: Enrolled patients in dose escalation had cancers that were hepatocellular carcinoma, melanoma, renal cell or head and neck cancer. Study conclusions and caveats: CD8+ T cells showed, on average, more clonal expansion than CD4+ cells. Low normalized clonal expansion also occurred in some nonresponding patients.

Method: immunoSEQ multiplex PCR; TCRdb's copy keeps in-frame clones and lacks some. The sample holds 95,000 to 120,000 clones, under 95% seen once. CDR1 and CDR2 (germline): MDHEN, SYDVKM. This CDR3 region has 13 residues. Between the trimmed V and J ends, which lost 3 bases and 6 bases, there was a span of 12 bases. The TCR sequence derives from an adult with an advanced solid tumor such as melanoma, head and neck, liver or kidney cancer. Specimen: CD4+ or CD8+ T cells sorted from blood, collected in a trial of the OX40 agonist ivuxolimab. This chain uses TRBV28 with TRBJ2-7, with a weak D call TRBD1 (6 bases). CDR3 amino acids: CASSFQVGGEQYF. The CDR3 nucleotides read TGTGCCAGCAGTTTTCAGGTAGGGGGCGAGCAGTACTTC.